Following are 9 T cell receptor beta chains from one sample sequenced in a study of blood T cell repertoires in COVID-19. This table comes from immunoSEQ multiplex PCR, and its TCRdb copy is limited to in-frame clones, with some not included. Altogether roughly 150,000 clones are present, more than 80% being singletons, with the ten largest covering 9.5% to 12%. The sample taken for sequencing was peripheral blood. Receptors were obtained from a woman older than 75 with acute or convalescent COVID-19.

A note on this clone: An end of the junction does not agree with germline; a read error may underlie this. The rearrangement uses TRBV7-7 and TRBJ2-3; D possibly corresponds to TRBD1 (6 bases). CDR1 and CDR2 (germline): SSHAT, FNYEAQ (reference sequence). The CDR3 sequence is 15 residues long. DNA for the CDR3: TGTGCTAGCAGCCCCGGACAGTCCTACACAGATACGCAGTATTTT. Translated: CASSPGQSYTDTQYF.

J is TRBJ1-1 and V is TRBV3-1 (or the pseudogene TRBV3-2); 7 nucleotides match TRBD1. V gave up 4 bases and J gave up 7 bases; unmatched junction bases: 15. Germline-derived CDR1 and CDR2 are LGHDT and YNNKEL (reference sequence). The CDR3 consists of 16 residues. This chain's CDR3 is CASSLLAGTDGNEAFF. The CDR3 DNA follows: TGTGCCAGCAGCCTACTTGCGGGGACAGACGGGAATGAAGCTTTCTTT.

The chain links TRBV30 to TRBJ1-2; 8 bases agree with TRBD1. Germline loops: CDR1 GTSNPN, CDR2 SVGIG (reference sequence). The CDR3 totals 15 residues. V lost 4 bases, J lost 3 bases, and 10 bases stayed unmatched. The CDR3: CAWKGQGAYDYGYTF. The CDR3 DNA sequence: TGTGCCTGGAAAGGGCAGGGGGCATACGACTATGGCTACACCTTC.

This chain uses TRBV6-1 with TRBJ2-7; possibly TRBD1 for D (6 bases). The CDR3 loop spans 16 amino acids. Trimming removed 0 bases from V and 2 bases from J, with 14 bases in between. Per the germline V gene, CDR1 is MNHNS and CDR2 is SASEGT. The chain's CDR3 is CASSEAAIQGPYEQYF. The DNA for the CDR3 is TGTGCCAGCAGTGAAGCGGCCATACAGGGTCCCTACGAGCAGTACTTC.

This sequence joins TRBV7-9 and TRBJ1-2; D uncertain. V was cut by 4 bases and J by 4 bases, with 16 bases left in between. The CDR3 has 15 residues. Germline-derived CDR1 and CDR2 are SEHNR and FQNEAQ (reference sequence). The CDR3 here is CASSSRRGPSYGYTF. For the CDR3, the DNA is TGTGCCAGCAGCTCCAGGCGTGGCCCAAGCTATGGCTACACCTTC.

The genes are TRBV10-3 and TRBJ1-5; D unresolved. The V gene's germline CDR1 is ENHRY and CDR2 SYGVKD. The germline V and J ends were trimmed by 0 bases and 2 bases, with 5 bases remaining between them. The CDR3 extends over 14 amino acids. CDR3 protein: CAISESPGNQPQHF. CDR3 sequence (DNA): TGTGCCATCAGTGAGTCGCCGGGCAATCAGCCCCAGCATTTT.

The chain uses TRBV12-5 and TRBJ2-5; no clear D gene. CDR1 LGHNT and CDR2 FRNRAP come from the germline V gene. This CDR3 has 14 amino acids. Trimming took off 0 bases at V and 5 bases at J, with 10 bases between the two ends. The CDR3 DNA is TGTGCTAGTGGTTTGGTGCCCAGCGTCGAGACCCAGTACTTC. It codes for CASGLVPSVETQYF.

The chain joins TRBV3-1 (or the pseudogene TRBV3-2) to TRBJ1-2, with 9 nucleotides matching TRBD1. CDR1 is LGHDT, CDR2 YNNKEL, per germline (reference sequence). The V and J ends lost 4 bases and 3 bases, in that order; junction bases with no gene match: 9. The CDR3 is 16 residues long. The CDR3 DNA reads as TGTGCCAGCAGCCCTCCGGGGGGACAGGGATACTATGGCTACACCTTC. Its translation is CASSPPGGQGYYGYTF.

The J gene is TRBJ2-1, the V gene TRBV11-2; 11 nucleotides agree with TRBD2. The germline V gene encodes CDR1 SGHAT and CDR2 FQNNGV. The CDR3 has 19 amino acids. V was clipped by 1 base and J by 6 bases; unmatched bases: 14. The CDR3 sequence: CASSLVVGVAGGPSNEQFF. The CDR3 DNA reads as TGTGCCAGCAGCTTAGTAGTGGGCGTAGCGGGGGGGCCGAGCAATGAGCAGTTCTTC.